The clone carrying this TCR beta chain was counted ten times or more. This CDR3 is 12 amino acids long. The germline V and J ends were trimmed by 1 base and 4 bases, with 5 bases remaining between them. CDR1 is SNHLY and CDR2 is FYNNEI in the germline V gene. The data were taken from a study of early T cells in non-severe SARS-CoV-2 infection. Study-level information: The input, bulk RNA from unsorted whole blood, was sequenced, and chains were unpaired.

One entry per CDR3 protein, called by TCRdb with MiXCR from the 5' RACE reads. The repertoire holds tens of thousands of distinct CDR3 sequences, with 15% to 18% as singletons. The sample was whole blood. The chain recombines TRBV2 with TRBJ2-7, with no clear D. The receptor was isolated from an adult who was a healthcare worker with PCR-confirmed SARS-CoV-2 infection or an uninfected control (not recorded which). The CDR3 loop is CASSEGRYEQYF. Here the CDR3 DNA reads TGTGCCAGCAGTGAAGGTCGGTACGAGCAGTACTTC.